Described below is a single T cell receptor beta chain sequence and its context. The CDR3 spans 13 residues. CDR1 is MNHEY and CDR2 is SMNVEV in the germline V gene (reference sequence). The J segment lost 8 bases and the V segment lost 3 bases, leaving 5 bases of the junction unmatched. The source of the sample is a study of shared clonotypes between healthy human individuals. It was at deep level that the assay was run. Ten immunoSEQ deep assay plates were used to sequence unsorted PBMC DNA. In the original processing: Quality scores were absent from the junction-only immunoSEQ sequences, so filtering differed. Generated by immunoSEQ multiplex PCR, the TCRdb table keeps only in-frame clones and is missing some. The V and J calls and the clone size are those of that table, but D and trimming were determined from the DNA. The profile shows about 480,000 clones, less than 85% of them singletons.

V usage is TRBV27 and J usage is TRBJ1-2; 8 bases align to TRBD1. This sequence originates from a woman in her thirties or forties in good health. Some clones in this sample may be carry-over from other donors' samples. Sequenced: PBMCs. CDR3 sequence: CASSFGQGRGYTF. CDR3 sequence (DNA): TGTGCCAGCAGTTTCGGACAGGGTCGGGGCTACACCTTC.